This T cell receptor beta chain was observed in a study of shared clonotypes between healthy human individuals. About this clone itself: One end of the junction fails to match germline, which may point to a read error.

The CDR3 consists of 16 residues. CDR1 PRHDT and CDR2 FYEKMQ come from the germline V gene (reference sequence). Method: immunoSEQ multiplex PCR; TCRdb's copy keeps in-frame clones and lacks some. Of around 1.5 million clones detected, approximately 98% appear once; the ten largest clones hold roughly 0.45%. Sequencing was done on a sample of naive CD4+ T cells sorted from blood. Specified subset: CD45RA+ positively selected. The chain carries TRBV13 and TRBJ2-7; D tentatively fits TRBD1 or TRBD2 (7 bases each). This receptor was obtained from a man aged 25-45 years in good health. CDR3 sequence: CASSLGGGSNLYEQYF. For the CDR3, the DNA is TGTGCCAGCAGCCTAGGGGGCGGGAGCAACCTCTACGAGCAGTACTTC.